This entry lists 14 T cell receptor beta chains sequenced from one sample in a study of T-cell reconstitution after alpha-beta-depleted transplantation in children. Preparation of the TCRbeta library involved a method that used unique molecular identifiers. Via MiXCR, TCRdb re-called the PCR reads, giving one row per CDR3 protein. The repertoire holds some 200,000 distinct CDR3 sequences, with 6.6% as singletons. Here the sequenced sample was PBMCs, taken before TCRalphabeta/CD19-depleted stem cell transplant. The receptors were sampled from a boy younger than 10 with acute lymphoblastic leukemia, due to receive a stem cell transplant.

This clonotype was counted ten times or more. This chain links TRBV7-8 with TRBJ1-1; D possibly corresponds to TRBD1 (6 bases). With 5 bases removed from V and 5 bases from J, the gap between germline ends came to 18 bases. CDR1 is SGHVS and CDR2 is FQNEAQ in the germline V gene. This CDR3 has 15 residues. The CDR3 loop is CASSAVGGAGTEAFF. CDR3 DNA sequence: TGTGCCAGCAGCGCAGTCGGGGGCGCGGGGACTGAAGCTTTCTTT.

The chain employs TRBV20-1 and TRBJ2-1, with unresolved D. Deletions cut 1 base from V and 9 bases from J, with 10 bases between. From germline, CDR1 is DFQATT and CDR2 SNEGSKA (reference sequence). CDR3 length: 12 residues. CDR3 in amino acids: CSARGARSEQFF. For the CDR3, the DNA is TGCAGTGCTAGAGGAGCCCGGAGTGAGCAGTTCTTC.

This clonotype was seen more than once but under ten times. V and J are TRBV28 and TRBJ1-2; TRBD1 agrees at 7 bases. Trimming took 5 bases from V and 8 from J; bases not matched to a gene: 11. Germline V CDR1 and CDR2: MDHEN, SYDVKM. The CDR3 is made up of 14 amino acids. The CDR3 here is CASSPFTGTVGYTF. The DNA of the CDR3 is TGTGCCAGCAGTCCTTTCACCGGGACAGTCGGCTACACCTTC.

This clonotype was seen many times. The chain employs TRBV5-1 and TRBJ2-2, with a possible D match to TRBD2 (6 bases). Per germline, CDR1 SGHRS and CDR2 YFSETQ. The germline V and J ends were trimmed by 2 bases and 2 bases, with 13 bases remaining between them. The CDR3 covers 16 residues. The chain's CDR3 is CASSFLNSGNTGELFF. The CDR3 bases are TGCGCCAGCAGCTTCCTTAATAGCGGAAACACCGGGGAGCTGTTTTTT. Combining the CDR3 with reference TRBV5-1 and TRBJ2-2 gives the whole variable domain KAGVTQTPRYLIKTRGQQVTLSCSPISGHRSVSWYQQTPGQGLQFLFEYFSETQRNKGNFPGRFSGRQFSNSRSEMNVSTLELGDSALYLCASSFLNSGNTGELFFGEGSRLTVL.

This clonotype was observed many times. The CDR3 coding sequence is TGTGCCAGCAGAGGCTTGGATACGCAGTATTTT. Translating it yields CASRGLDTQYF. This chain links TRBV27 with TRBJ2-3; no firm D call. The V gene lost 6 bases and the J gene lost 6 bases, with 7 bases spanning the gap. This CDR3 contains 11 residues. CDR1 and CDR2 (germline): MNHEY, SMNVEV (reference sequence).

This clonotype has at least ten counts. The chain joins TRBV28 to TRBJ2-1, with 11 bases lining up with TRBD2. The CDR3 runs 15 residues. With 7 bases clipped from V and 4 bases from J, the junction kept 6 bases outside the gene matches. CDR1 MDHEN and CDR2 SYDVKM come from the germline V gene. CDR3 sequence reads: CASNQGTSGYNEQFF. DNA of the CDR3: TGTGCCAGCAACCAAGGGACTAGCGGATACAATGAGCAGTTCTTC.

This clonotype was counted a few times. The V gene is TRBV6-2 or TRBV6-3, the J gene TRBJ2-1; TRBD2 agrees at 11 bases. Germline V gene sequence: CDR1 MNHEY, CDR2 SVGEGT. This CDR3 is 15 amino acids long. Trimming at V came to 5 bases and at J to 5 bases, leaving 5 bases not matched to a gene. For the CDR3, the DNA is TGTGCCAGCAGTCAACTAGCGGGGGTACACAATGAGCAGTTCTTC. Translation gives CASSQLAGVHNEQFF.

There are many counts of this clonotype. In DNA, the CDR3 is TGTGCCAGCAAACCTTGGGGCGGTGAGCAGTTCTTC. Amino acid sequence: CASKPWGGEQFF. The V call is TRBV6-5, the J call TRBJ2-1; D possibly corresponds to TRBD1 (5 bases). Trimming removed 7 bases at V and 9 bases at J, with 13 bases between. The germline V gene encodes CDR1 MNHEY and CDR2 SVGAGI. The CDR3 has 12 amino acids.

V gene TRBV18 combines with J gene TRBJ2-3, with D maybe TRBD1 (6 bases). Trimming took 3 bases from V and 5 from J, leaving 15 bases between them. CDR1 and CDR2 from the germline V gene are KGHSH and LQKENI. CDR3 length equals 15 residues. In nucleotides, the CDR3 is TGTGCCAGCTCACCCTCTGGAGAAGGGGGAGATACGCAGTATTTT. Protein product: CASSPSGEGGDTQYF.

The genes are TRBV7-8 and TRBJ1-5; D not certain. This CDR3 has 14 amino acids. V gave up 2 bases and J gave up 4 bases, with 9 bases separating them. The germline V gene encodes CDR1 SGHVS and CDR2 FQNEAQ. For the CDR3, the DNA is TGTGCCAGCAGCTTAAAACCGCAGAATCAGCCCCAGCATTTT. Its translation is CASSLKPQNQPQHF.

This clonotype was seen ten or more times. The chain couples TRBV9 to TRBJ2-1, with D perhaps TRBD2 (6 bases). Trimming took off 3 bases at V and 0 bases at J, with 7 bases between the two ends. Germline CDR1 and CDR2: SGDLS and YYNGEE. CDR3 length: 14 amino acids. The CDR3 DNA sequence: TGTGCCAGCAGCGCCGGGGGCTCCTACAATGAGCAGTTCTTC. Translated, it gives CASSAGGSYNEQFF.

The chain links TRBV20-1 to TRBJ2-5, with 7 nucleotides matching TRBD2. CDR3 length equals 16 residues. The V segment lost 0 bases and the J segment 2 bases; nucleotides outside the gene matches: 9. Germline V gene lookup returns CDR1 DFQATT and CDR2 SNEGSKA (reference sequence). The chain's CDR3 is CSARDRIAGAQETQYF. The CDR3 nucleotides are TGCAGTGCTAGAGATCGTATAGCGGGCGCACAAGAGACCCAGTACTTC.

This clonotype has only a few counts. The junction shows a germline mismatch at one end, possibly a read error. The genes are TRBV7-7 and TRBJ2-3; a possible D gene is TRBD2 (6 bases). This CDR3 has 14 residues. In germline, CDR1 is SSHAT, CDR2 FNYEAQ (reference sequence). CDR3 loop: CASSRLGTGDTQYF. CDR3 DNA: TGTGCTAGCAGCCGGCTAGGGACTGGAGATACGCAGTATTTT.

This clonotype was counted ten times or more. The genes are TRBV12-3 or TRBV12-4 and TRBJ2-3; D is undetermined. The CDR3 runs to 15 residues. Deletions cut 1 base from V and 1 base from J, with 9 bases between. The CDR3 nucleotides read TGTGCCAGCAGTTTAGGGCTAGGAGGCACAGATACGCAGTATTTT. This gives the protein CASSLGLGGTDTQYF.